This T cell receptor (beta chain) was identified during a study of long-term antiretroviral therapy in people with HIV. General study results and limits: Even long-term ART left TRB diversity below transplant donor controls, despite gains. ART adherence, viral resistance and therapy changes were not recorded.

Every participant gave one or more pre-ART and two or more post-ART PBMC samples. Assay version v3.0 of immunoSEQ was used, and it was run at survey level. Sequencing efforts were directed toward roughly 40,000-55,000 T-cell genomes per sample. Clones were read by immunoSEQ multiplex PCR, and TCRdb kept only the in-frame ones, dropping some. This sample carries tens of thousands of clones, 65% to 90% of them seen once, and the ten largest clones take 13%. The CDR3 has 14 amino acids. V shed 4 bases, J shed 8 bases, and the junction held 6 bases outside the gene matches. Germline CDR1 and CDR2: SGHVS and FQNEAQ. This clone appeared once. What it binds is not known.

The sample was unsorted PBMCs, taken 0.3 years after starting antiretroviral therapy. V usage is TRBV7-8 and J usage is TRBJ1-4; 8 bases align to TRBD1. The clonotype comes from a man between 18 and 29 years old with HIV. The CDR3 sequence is CASSSQGAGEKLFF. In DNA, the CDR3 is TGTGCCAGCAGCTCCCAGGGGGCAGGGGAAAAACTGTTTTTT.